This section outlines one T cell receptor (beta chain) sequence together with its context. This clone was observed a few times. This receptor's antigen is unknown. No per-base quality is available; no much larger clone lies one base away. Libraries were prepared through the immunoSEQ multiplex PCR assay. A mixture of 60 forward primers for TCR Vbeta segments and 13 reverse primers for TCR Jbeta segments was used in the multiplex PCR. The CDR3 region of rearranged TCR beta genes was amplified from genomic DNA with a multiplex PCR assay. On the Illumina HiSeq System, the amplified TCR beta libraries were sequenced as 87-base-pair reads. On the authors' methods: A later analysis tallied roughly 76 million unique TCR beta chains across the 610 or so repertoires, and some 10 million of those chains were shared by two or more donors. To remove PCR and sequencing errors, raw reads were error-corrected and collapsed into unique sequences using a nearest-neighbor algorithm that merged closely related sequences. To assign V, D and J gene segments, CDR3 sequences were aligned to IMGT reference sequences. For a sequence to be retained, at least a six-nucleotide match to both a V gene segment and a J gene segment was required. A rearrangement counted as productive if the CDR3 had no stop codons and remained in frame with V and J, and every other rearrangement counted as non-productive. Following IMGT convention, CDR3 was defined as the stretch from the second conserved V-encoded cysteine up to the conserved J-encoded phenylalanine. Sequences without an unambiguous match to a single V gene segment were excluded from the earlier analysis of 500 to 700 of the donors. An earlier analysis of some 610 of the donors called V segments functional above 56.7% productive rearrangements and segregating when the between-donor standard deviation exceeded 5%. A statistical classification framework was built for diagnosing cytomegalovirus status from the catalog of TCR beta chain sequences. In a later analysis, V and J genes were assigned by comparing TCR nucleotide sequences against IMGT/GENE-DB human TR gene sequences. The TCRdist pipeline was used in a later analysis to assign CDR3 sequences and most-parsimonious VDJ recombination scenarios. In a later analysis, each TCR beta chain was defined by its CDR3 amino acid sequence together with its V-gene family, and reads lacking a unique V-gene family were excluded. To address suspected cross-contamination and a sequencing artifact, a later analysis removed approximately 590 highly shared, low-generation-probability nucleotide sequences. In a later analysis, a clonal expansion index was calculated for each public chain from normalized within-repertoire ranks of inferred template counts. In a later analysis, generation probabilities were computed using a VDJ recombination model fitted to out-of-frame rearrangements, and the results were checked against IGoR. Hypergeometric tests were used in a later analysis to score TCR-TCR, TCR-HLA and TCR-CMV co-occurrence, with a repertoire-size bias correction applied to the TCR pairs. False discovery rates were estimated in a later analysis by permuting HLA or CMV assignments 20 times. A later analysis grouped co-occurring TCRs with DBSCAN, adding TCRdist sequence similarity when clustering within HLA-allele-positive subsets. Repertoires with fewer than 30,000 or more than 120,000 public chains, plus five repertoires with anomalous nucleotide sharing, were excluded from co-occurrence clustering. The source is immuneACCESS, and TCRdb retained only in-frame sequences with V and J called. Part of the clones is not carried over; for the studies checked, unresolved V genes explain less than half of this, and the remainder is unexplained. The DNA was the basis for D and trimming; V, J and clone size are from that table. The table for this sample lists about 190,000 clones; 85% to 90% of them were counted only once. The top ten clones comprise 1% to 1.5% of the sample.

The cohort was made up of roughly 670 healthy bone marrow donors. At the time of sampling, all cohort members were nominally healthy, though unrecorded immune exposures were likely present. The donor tested CMV seronegative, placing the donor among the approximately 400 seronegative members of the cohort. A peripheral blood sample was collected from each donor, and TCR beta sequencing was performed on peripheral blood mononuclear cells. Genomic DNA extraction from the blood cell samples was performed with the Qiagen DNeasy Blood Extraction Kit. The entry originates in a study of cytomegalovirus exposure and HLA in healthy donors (dated by TCRdb to about 2017). As for the study more broadly: An earlier analysis of approximately 590 of the donors reported more than 250 Gb of sequence data and around 120 million unique TCR beta sequences from 150 million to 200 million T cells. An early release that covered several hundred HLA-typed donors contained around 330 gigabases of sequencing data and approximately 85 million unique TCR sequences. Among the roughly 370 genotyped donors, approximately 76% belonged to the genetic ancestry cluster associated with self-reported Caucasian donors. The study aimed to test whether signatures of past pathogen exposure could be identified by cataloging public T cell receptors. Using immunosequencing, the study profiled T cell repertoires from about 610 subjects and related those repertoires to cytomegalovirus serostatus. A separate validation cohort of roughly 130 different subjects was used in addition to the 666-subject first cohort. The study combined high-throughput TCR immunosequencing, statistical association of individual TCRs with disease status, and machine learning to predict cytomegalovirus infection status. A later analysis re-examined previously published TCR beta repertoires from over 500 donors and added high-resolution HLA genotyping to investigate patterns of TCR occurrence. In the later analysis, no new phenotypic data were used to find candidate immune exposures; instead, reliance was placed on TCR beta sequences and their occurrence across donors. An earlier analysis of several hundred of the donors used high-throughput TCR beta sequencing to judge whether each TCR beta V gene segment behaved as functional or pseudogenic. Donor age, sex, ethnicity and CMV serostatus were compiled alongside the repertoire data. In a later genetic analysis, genome-wide SNP genotypes for about 55% of the roughly 670 donors were used, and that subset was treated as a discovery cohort. All discovery cohort repertoires had been generated using a single sequencing platform. HLA typing covered class I and class II loci at four-digit resolution. Typing coverage differed by locus: A, B, C, DRB1 and DQB1 were typed in roughly 629-630 donors, DQA1 in about 510, DPA1 in 600 to 610, and DPB1 in around 490. Four or five DR-DQ haplotypes were handled as single units for association and clustering because linkage in the cohort was strong. Among about 400 genotyped donors of the cohort, an average of around 250,000 unique TCR beta nucleotide sequences was sequenced per donor, of which roughly 17% were non-productive.

General findings and caveats noted by the study authors: A later analysis associated 16,951 TCR beta sequences with specific HLA alleles at a false discovery rate of 0.05. The classifier was reported to diagnose cytomegalovirus status with high specificity and sensitivity in both the original cohort and the validation cohort. In a later analysis, TCR association rates were found to vary across HLA loci, with the most associated TCRs seen for DRB1 alleles and the fewest for HLA-C alleles. According to a later genetic analysis, donors in an Asian-associated ancestry cluster had fewer N-insertions in productive TCRs than the approximately 610-donor mean. Several of the top co-occurrence clusters appeared to be linked to parvovirus B19, influenza, CMV and Epstein-Barr virus, according to a later analysis. The study listed around 160 TCR beta chains as associated with cytomegalovirus. A further reported finding was that TCR beta sequences accurately predicted the HLA-A and HLA-B alleles for most subjects in the first cohort. The only immune exposure information available for the cohort was CMV serostatus. According to the authors, the approach could potentially be generalized to other disease states and immunological phenotypes. In vitro tests confirmed that a few of the cytomegalovirus-associated TCR beta chains recognize cytomegalovirus antigens. Correlated functional status among segregating V segments might reflect linkage disequilibrium, but an unknown experimental factor could not be ruled out. The presence/absence analyses assumed that sequencing depth was roughly uniform across donors, and that assumption may not be true. The cohort was sequenced for TCR beta chains only, and without alpha or paired-chain data the features that could be detected were limited. Assigning TCR associations to individual alleles was difficult when HLA alleles, especially DR and DQ, strongly co-occurred. Because counts were too low, more than 15 rarely observed V segments, including chromosome 9 orphons, were left out of the earlier analysis of a few hundred of the donors. A cluster of highly shared sequence variants was judged likely to represent a technical artifact of the sequencing pipeline. Compared with equally common non-associated chains, HLA-associated TCR beta chains in a later analysis were more clonally expanded and had lower generation probabilities. Most CMV-associated TCR beta chains appeared to be HLA-restricted in a later analysis, and the HLA associations seemed to be driven largely by CMV exposure. A later genetic analysis associated a missense DCLRE1C variant with V-gene and J-gene trimming of TCR beta chains, and an independent cohort replicated the association. While some public TCRs were present in many individuals, most TCR sequences turned up only very rarely across donors. Because HLA typing was unavailable for some donors at each locus, only the typed subset was used in association tests. In an earlier analysis of some 500 of the donors, most TCR beta V segments appeared in productive rearrangements about 90% or about 30% of the time, broadly matching IMGT annotations.

The source material was PBMCs. The receptor was isolated from a man aged 25 to 40 in good health and CMV-seronegative.

The DNA is TGTGCCAGCAGCTCCTACACTCAGGGTTACGAGCAGTACTTC. This encodes CASSSYTQGYEQYF. The chain is assembled from TRBV6-6 and TRBJ2-7; the D gene is possibly TRBD1, with 5 bases matching. The V end loses 6 bases and the J end loses 4 bases, and a stretch of 16 bases separates them. The CDR1 and CDR2 encoded by the germline V gene (reference sequence) are MNHNY and SVGAGI. From the cysteine through the phenylalanine, the CDR3 covers 14 amino acids. Only the CDR3 portion is preserved as DNA: 42 bases, with reading frame beginning at the first base.